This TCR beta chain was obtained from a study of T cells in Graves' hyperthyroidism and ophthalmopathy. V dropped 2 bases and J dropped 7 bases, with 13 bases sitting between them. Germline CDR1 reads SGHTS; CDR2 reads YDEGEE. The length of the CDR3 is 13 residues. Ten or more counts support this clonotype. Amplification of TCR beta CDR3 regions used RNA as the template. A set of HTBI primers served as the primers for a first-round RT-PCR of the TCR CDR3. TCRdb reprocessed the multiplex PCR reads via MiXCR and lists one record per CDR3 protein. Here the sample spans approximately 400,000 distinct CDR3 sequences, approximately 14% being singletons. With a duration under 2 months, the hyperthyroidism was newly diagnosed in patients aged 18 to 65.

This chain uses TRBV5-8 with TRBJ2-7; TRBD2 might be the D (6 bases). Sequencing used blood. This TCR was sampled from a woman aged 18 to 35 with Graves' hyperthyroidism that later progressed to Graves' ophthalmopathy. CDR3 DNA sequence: TGTGCCAGCAGCTTCGGCGAGGGGAGGGAGCAGTACTTC. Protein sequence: CASSFGEGREQYF.